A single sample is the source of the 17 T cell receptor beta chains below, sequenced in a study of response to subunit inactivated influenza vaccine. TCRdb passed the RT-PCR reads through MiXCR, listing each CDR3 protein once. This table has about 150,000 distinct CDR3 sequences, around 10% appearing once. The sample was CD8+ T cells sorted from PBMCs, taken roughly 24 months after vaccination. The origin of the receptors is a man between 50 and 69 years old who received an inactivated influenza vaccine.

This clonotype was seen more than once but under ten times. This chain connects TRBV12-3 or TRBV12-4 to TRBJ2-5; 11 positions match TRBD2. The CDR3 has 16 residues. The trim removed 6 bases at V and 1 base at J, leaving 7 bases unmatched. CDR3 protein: CASSEGGLAVQETQYF. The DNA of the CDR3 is TGTGCCAGCAGCGAGGGGGGACTAGCGGTCCAAGAGACCCAGTACTTC.

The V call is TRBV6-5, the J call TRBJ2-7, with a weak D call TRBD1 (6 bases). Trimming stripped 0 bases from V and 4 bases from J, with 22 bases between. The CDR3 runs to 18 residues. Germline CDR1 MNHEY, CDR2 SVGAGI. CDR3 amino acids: CASSYSGPRDTYFYEQYF. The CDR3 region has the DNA TGTGCCAGCAGTTACTCGGGGCCTCGGGACACCTATTTTTACGAGCAGTACTTC.

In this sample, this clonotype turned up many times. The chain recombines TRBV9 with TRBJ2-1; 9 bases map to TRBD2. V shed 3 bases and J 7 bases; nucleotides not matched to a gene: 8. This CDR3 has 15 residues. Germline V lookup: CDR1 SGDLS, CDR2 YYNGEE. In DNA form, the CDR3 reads TGTGCCAGCAGCGACAGTAGCGGGGGTCGAAATGAGCAGTTCTTC. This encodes CASSDSSGGRNEQFF.

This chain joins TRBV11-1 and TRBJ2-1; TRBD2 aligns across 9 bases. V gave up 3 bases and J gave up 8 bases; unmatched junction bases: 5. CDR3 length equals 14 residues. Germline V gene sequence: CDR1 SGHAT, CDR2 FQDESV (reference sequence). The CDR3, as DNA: TGTGCCAGCAGCTTGTGGGCGGGGGGGCATGAGCAGTTCTTC. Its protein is CASSLWAGGHEQFF.

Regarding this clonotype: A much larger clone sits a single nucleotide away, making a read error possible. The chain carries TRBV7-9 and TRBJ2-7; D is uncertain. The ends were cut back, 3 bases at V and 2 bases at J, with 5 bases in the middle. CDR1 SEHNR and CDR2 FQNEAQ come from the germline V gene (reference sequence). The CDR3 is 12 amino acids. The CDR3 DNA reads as TGTGCCAGCAGCTTGGACCCCTACGAGCAGTACTTC. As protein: CASSLDPYEQYF.

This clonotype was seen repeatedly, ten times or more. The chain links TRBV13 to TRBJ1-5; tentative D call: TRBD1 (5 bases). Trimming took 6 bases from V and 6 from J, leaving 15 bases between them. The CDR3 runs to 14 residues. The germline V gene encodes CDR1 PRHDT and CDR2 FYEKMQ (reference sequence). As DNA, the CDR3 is TGTGCCAGCAGTTCAGGGAGTTTGAGTCAGCCCCAGCATTTT. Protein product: CASSSGSLSQPQHF.

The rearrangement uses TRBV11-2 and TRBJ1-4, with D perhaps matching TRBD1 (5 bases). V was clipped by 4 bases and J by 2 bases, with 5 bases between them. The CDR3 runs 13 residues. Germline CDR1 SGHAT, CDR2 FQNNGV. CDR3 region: CASSWGTNEKLFF. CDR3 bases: TGTGCCAGCAGCTGGGGGACTAATGAAAAACTGTTTTTT.

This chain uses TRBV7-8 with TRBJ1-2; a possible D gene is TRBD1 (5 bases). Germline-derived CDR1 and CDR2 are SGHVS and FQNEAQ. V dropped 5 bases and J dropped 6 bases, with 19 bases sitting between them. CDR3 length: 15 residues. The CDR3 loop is CASSPWGQAGDGYTF. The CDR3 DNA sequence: TGTGCCAGCAGCCCCTGGGGCCAGGCCGGGGATGGCTACACCTTC. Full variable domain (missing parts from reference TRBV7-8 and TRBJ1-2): GAGVSQSPRYKVAKRGQDVALRCDPISGHVSLFWYQQALGQGPEFLTYFQNEAQLDKSGLPSDRFFAERPEGSVSTLKIQRTQQEDSAVYLCASSPWGQAGDGYTFGSGTRLTVV.

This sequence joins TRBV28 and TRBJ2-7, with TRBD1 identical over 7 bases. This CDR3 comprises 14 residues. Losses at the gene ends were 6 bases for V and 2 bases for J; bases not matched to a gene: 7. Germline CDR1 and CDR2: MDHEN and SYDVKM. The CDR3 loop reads CASSLTGQTYEQYF. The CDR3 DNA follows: TGTGCCAGCAGCCTCACGGGACAGACCTACGAGCAGTACTTC.

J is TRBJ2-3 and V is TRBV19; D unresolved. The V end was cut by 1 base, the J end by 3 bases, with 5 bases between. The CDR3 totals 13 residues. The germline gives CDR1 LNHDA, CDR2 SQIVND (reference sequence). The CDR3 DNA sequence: TGTGCCAGTAGTATAGCAGGAACAGATACGCAGTATTTT. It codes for CASSIAGTDTQYF.

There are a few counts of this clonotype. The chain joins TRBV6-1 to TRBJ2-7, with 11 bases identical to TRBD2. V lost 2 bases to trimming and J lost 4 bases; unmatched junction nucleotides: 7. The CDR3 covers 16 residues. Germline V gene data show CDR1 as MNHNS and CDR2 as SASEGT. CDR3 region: CASSELAGGGGYEQYF. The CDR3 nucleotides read TGTGCCAGCAGTGAACTAGCGGGAGGAGGAGGGTACGAGCAGTACTTC.

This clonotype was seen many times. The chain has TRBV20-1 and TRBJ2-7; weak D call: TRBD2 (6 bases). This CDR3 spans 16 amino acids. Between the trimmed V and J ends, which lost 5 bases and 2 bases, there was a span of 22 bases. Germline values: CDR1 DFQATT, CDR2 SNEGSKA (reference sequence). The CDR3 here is CSARDTSGLNTYEQYF. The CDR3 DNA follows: TGCAGTGCTCGGGATACCTCGGGACTGAACACCTACGAGCAGTACTTC.

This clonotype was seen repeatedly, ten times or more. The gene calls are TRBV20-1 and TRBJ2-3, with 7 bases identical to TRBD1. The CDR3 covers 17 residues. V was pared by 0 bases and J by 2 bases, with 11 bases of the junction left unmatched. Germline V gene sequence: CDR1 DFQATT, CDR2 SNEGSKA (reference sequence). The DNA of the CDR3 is TGCAGTGCTAGAGATTCTTTAGGACAGGAGTACACAGATACGCAGTATTTT. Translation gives CSARDSLGQEYTDTQYF.

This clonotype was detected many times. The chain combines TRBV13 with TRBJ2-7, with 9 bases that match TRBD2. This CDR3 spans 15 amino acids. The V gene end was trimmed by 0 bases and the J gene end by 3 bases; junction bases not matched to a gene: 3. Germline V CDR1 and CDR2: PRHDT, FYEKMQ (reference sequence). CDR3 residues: CASSLGRTSDYEQYF. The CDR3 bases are TGTGCCAGCAGCTTAGGAAGGACTAGCGACTACGAGCAGTACTTC.

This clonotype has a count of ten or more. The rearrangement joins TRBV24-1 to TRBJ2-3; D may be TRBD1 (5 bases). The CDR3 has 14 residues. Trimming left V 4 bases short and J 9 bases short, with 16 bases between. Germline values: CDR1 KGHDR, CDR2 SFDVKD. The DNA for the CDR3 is TGTGCCACCAGTGAATCGGCAGGGCCGTTGACGCAGTATTTT. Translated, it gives CATSESAGPLTQYF.

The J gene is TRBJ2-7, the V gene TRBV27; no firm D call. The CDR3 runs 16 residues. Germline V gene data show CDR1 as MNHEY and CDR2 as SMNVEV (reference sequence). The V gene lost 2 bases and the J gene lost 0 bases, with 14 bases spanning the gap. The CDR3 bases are TGTGCCAGCAGTTTAAATCTGTACATGATCTCCTACGAGCAGTACTTC. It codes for CASSLNLYMISYEQYF.

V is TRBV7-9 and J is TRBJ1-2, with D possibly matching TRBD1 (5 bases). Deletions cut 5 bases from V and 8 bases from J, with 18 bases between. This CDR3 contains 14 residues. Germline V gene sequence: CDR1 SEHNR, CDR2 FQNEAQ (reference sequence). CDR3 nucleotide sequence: TGTGCCAGCAGCGCAGAGACAGCAGTAGAGGGCTACACCTTC. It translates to CASSAETAVEGYTF.